This T cell receptor beta chain was sequenced in a study of T cells in women clearing cervical HPV infection (dated by TCRdb to 2016 to 2019). As for the study more broadly: Cases were roughly 23 women with histologically confirmed HPV16-related CIN3 or worse, including a couple of invasive cancers. Controls were 25 or so women whose single incident HPV16 infection cleared within 12 months without precancer or cancer developing. Blood from cases was drawn at the visit where the lesion was first identified, while blood from controls was drawn once the infection was no longer detected. For cases, a median interval of approximately 140 days, with an interquartile range of about 90 to 210 days, was observed between lesion detection and blood sampling. Since only a few of the women had HLA typing available, the possibility that HLA type was acting as a confounder could not be ruled out. This exploratory proof-of-principle case-control study, nested within the Guanacaste HPV Natural History Study in Costa Rica, compared TCR repertoires among women with different cervical HPV16 outcomes. Cases and controls were matched on year of sample collection and on age within five years. A median age of almost 35 years was observed in cases versus roughly 40 in controls, and no significant differences in baseline characteristics were found. The parent cohort enrolled 9,000 to 13,000 women aged 18 or older in Guanacaste, Costa Rica, in 1993 to 1994 and followed the women for more than six years. Quality controls consisted of five blinded duplicates per group, for a total of some 60 samples made up of roughly 50 participants and around ten replicates.

Here is what the overall study found, with its caveats: Cases had lower TRBV6-7 relative abundance than controls (approximately 0.1% versus 0.16%; Bonferroni P = 0.0008). CIN3+ cases had significantly higher TCR repertoire richness than controls across sequencing depths, but evenness did not differ between the groups. Whether associations preceded infection or resulted from infection could not be shown with the cross-sectional design, and effector/memory subsets and HPV-specific T cells were not isolated. Because the number of T cells per sample was unknown, the richness differences could reflect varying T-cell content rather than repertoire biology. By combining richness with V gene abundances, random forest classifiers separated cases from controls with an estimated AUC of 0.83.

TCR beta CDR3 regions were amplified by multiplex PCR from an average of roughly 1,200 ng genomic DNA per sample using the immunoSEQ assay. The assay corrected primer bias using a complete synthetic TCR repertoire to establish an amplification baseline. The amplicons were sequenced using the Illumina platform. The original methods were these. Sequence errors were corrected by clustering with frequency ratios and a modified nearest-neighbor algorithm, and the sequences were then analyzed in the immunoSEQ Analyzer using IMGT gene definitions. TCR richness and evenness were averaged over 20 rarefaction repeats at each rarefaction depth, excluding samples with fewer sequences than the depth. V, D and J gene relative abundances were compared between groups with Wilcoxon rank sum tests, applying FDR correction. In the blinded duplicates, the intraclass correlation was 90% to 96% for TCR richness and averaged about 80% across 60 to 70 gene segments. The source is immuneACCESS, and TCRdb retained only in-frame sequences with V and J called. Part of the clones is not carried over; for the studies checked, unresolved V genes explain less than half of this, and the remainder is unexplained. For V, J and clone size, that table is used; D and trimming come from the DNA. This sample's table lists some 26,000 clones. Together, the top ten hold 3.5% to 4.5% of the sample.

Every participant had a single incident cervical HPV16 infection, and women with prevalent HPV16 infections were excluded. Cervical HPV DNA was detected with MY09/MY11 PCR, and genotyping was done with dot-blot hybridization. Roughly 16 mL of heparinized blood were centrifuged, and the buffy coat was split into aliquots, frozen at -30 degrees C, and then kept at -80 degrees C. Genomic DNA was extracted from buffy coat specimens using QIAGEN kits. V was cut back by 7 bases and J by 5 bases, leaving a gap of 8 bases between them. The CDR3, cysteine through phenylalanine, is 11 amino acids long. The 24 bases shown cover part of the CDR3, and their frame starts at base 1. CDR1 and CDR2, per the germline V gene, are SGHVS and FQNEAQ. Concerning this clone itself: Its recognized antigen is unknown. The missing CDR3 end, 3 residues past where the read stops, is filled in from the germline J gene.

The TCR originated in a woman between 18 and 70 years old with a cervical HPV16 infection that either progressed to CIN3+ or cleared (not recorded which). The sequence joins TRBV7-8 to TRBJ2-5, with TRBD2 perhaps the D gene, on 5 matching bases. Input material: blood buffy coat. The CDR3 region: CASTPGETQYF. The sequenced part of the CDR3 DNA is TGTGCCAGCACTCCGGGGGAGACC.